Below, 6 T cell receptor beta chains from the same sample are listed, as sequenced in a study of cytomegalovirus exposure and HLA in healthy donors. The data were produced by immunoSEQ multiplex PCR, yet TCRdb's version contains in-frame clones alone and is incomplete. The table records 180,000 or so clones, roughly 88% of them present only once. Sequenced input: PBMCs. These receptors all stem from a woman aged 30 to 39 in good health and CMV-seropositive.

The chain recombines TRBV11-2 with TRBJ2-7; 8 positions agree with TRBD2. Germline V gene data show CDR1 as SGHAT and CDR2 as FQNNGV. The V and J ends lost 1 base and 4 bases, in that order; junction bases with no gene match: 9. The CDR3 covers 16 residues. The CDR3 is CASSLVGLAGLYEQYF. The CDR3 bases are TGTGCCAGCAGCTTAGTAGGATTAGCGGGGCTGTACGAGCAGTACTTC.

This clone was counted a single time. The chain's CDR3 is CASSPSGNTDTQYF. DNA of the CDR3: TGTGCCAGCAGCCCTAGCGGAAACACAGATACGCAGTATTTT. V is TRBV7-9 and J is TRBJ2-3; 7 bases fit TRBD2. After removal of 5 bases from V and 2 bases from J, the junction contained 4 bases not matched to a gene. This CDR3 region has 14 residues. CDR1 SEHNR and CDR2 FQNEAQ come from the germline V gene (reference sequence).

This chain links TRBV6-1 with TRBJ2-3; D not certain. Germline V gene data show CDR1 as MNHNS and CDR2 as SASEGT. Trimming pared 2 bases from V and 5 bases from J, leaving 8 bases between. The CDR3 is 13 amino acids. The CDR3 reads CASSETSGDTQYF. CDR3 nucleotide sequence: TGTGCCAGCAGTGAAACCTCCGGAGATACGCAGTATTTT.

The V gene is TRBV7-8, the J gene TRBJ2-7; D unclear. Germline-derived CDR1 and CDR2 are SGHVS and FQNEAQ. Between the trimmed V and J ends, which lost 4 bases and 2 bases, there was a span of 9 bases. The CDR3 runs to 13 residues. Written as DNA, the CDR3 is TGTGCCAGCAGCTCCACCGCGACCTACGAGCAGTACTTC. Translation: CASSSTATYEQYF.

This sequence joins TRBV15 and TRBJ2-7, with TRBD2 matching 7 bases. The CDR3 contains 15 residues. Trimming removed 7 bases from V and 1 base from J; junction bases left unmatched: 10. CDR1 LNHNV and CDR2 YYDKDF come from the germline V gene (reference sequence). The CDR3 DNA reads as TGTGCCACCAACGGGGCGGGGGAGGATTCCTACGAGCAGTACTTC. It translates to CATNGAGEDSYEQYF.

A single count supports this clone. The CDR3 loop reads CASSQARTGVNEQYF. Here the CDR3 DNA reads TGCGCCAGCAGCCAAGCAAGGACAGGGGTGAACGAGCAGTACTTC. The chain uses TRBV4-1 and TRBJ2-7, with TRBD1 matching 9 bases. The CDR3 is 15 amino acids. V shed 1 base and J 5 bases; nucleotides not matched to a gene: 6. Germline V gene sequence: CDR1 MGHRA, CDR2 YSYEKL.